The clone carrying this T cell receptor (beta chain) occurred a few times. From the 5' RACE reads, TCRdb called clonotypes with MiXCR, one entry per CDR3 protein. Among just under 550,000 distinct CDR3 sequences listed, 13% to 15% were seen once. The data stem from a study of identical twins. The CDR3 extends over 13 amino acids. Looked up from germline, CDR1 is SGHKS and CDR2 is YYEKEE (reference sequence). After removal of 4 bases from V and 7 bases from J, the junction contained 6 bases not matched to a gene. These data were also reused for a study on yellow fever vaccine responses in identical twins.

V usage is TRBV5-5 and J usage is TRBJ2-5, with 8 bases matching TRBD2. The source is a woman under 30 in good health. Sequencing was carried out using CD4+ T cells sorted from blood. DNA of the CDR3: TGTGCCAGCAGCGTTAGCGGGACTGGGACCCAGTACTTC. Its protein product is CASSVSGTGTQYF. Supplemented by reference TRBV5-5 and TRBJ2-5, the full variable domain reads DAGVTQSPTHLIKTRGQQVTLRCSPISGHKSVSWYQQVLGQGPQFIFQYYEKEERGRGNFPDRFSARQFPNYSSELNVNALLLGDSALYLCASSVSGTGTQYFGPGTRLLVL.